These 21 T cell receptor beta chains were all obtained from the same sample, sequenced in a study of patients and donors after allogeneic stem cell transplantation. From the RT-PCR reads, TCRdb called clonotypes with MiXCR, one entry per CDR3 protein. The data contain about 200,000 distinct CDR3 sequences, around two fifths of them singletons. The sequenced material came from blood, either unsorted or a sorted T cell fraction (not recorded which). The receptors derive from a human donor who was either an allogeneic HSCT recipient or a stem cell or donor lymphocyte infusion donor (not recorded which). It is not recorded whose cells these are; they may come from a transplant donor.

The chain is built from TRBV20-1 and TRBJ2-3, with D possibly being TRBD1 or TRBD2 (5 bases each). The germline CDR1 and CDR2 sequences are DFQATT and SNEGSKA (reference sequence). V gave up 3 bases and J gave up 5 bases, with 9 bases separating them. The CDR3 is 12 amino acids. In DNA, the CDR3 is TGCAGTGCTAGTGGGACCGAAGATACGCAGTATTTT. Protein: CSASGTEDTQYF.

In its sample, this clonotype was seen a few times. The chain links TRBV7-7 to TRBJ2-3, with D perhaps matching TRBD1 (5 bases). Trimming pared 4 bases from V and 6 bases from J, leaving 11 bases between. Germline assignment: CDR1 SSHAT and CDR2 FNYEAQ (reference sequence). The CDR3 covers 13 residues. The CDR3 DNA follows: TGTGCCAGCAGCTCAGGGCTATCGGATACGCAGTATTTT. It translates to CASSSGLSDTQYF.

The chain carries TRBV7-9 and TRBJ2-2; D call uncertain. The germline V gene encodes CDR1 SEHNR and CDR2 FQNEAQ (reference sequence). CDR3 length: 13 residues. Trimming cost V 1 base and J 4 bases, with 4 bases left between them. The CDR3: CASSLGSTGELFF. The CDR3 DNA follows: TGTGCCAGCAGCTTAGGGTCCACCGGGGAGCTGTTTTTT.

This clonotype was found a few times. V gene TRBV12-3 or TRBV12-4 combines with J gene TRBJ2-2; 7 bases are a match to TRBD1. V gave up 5 bases and J gave up 4 bases; unmatched junction bases: 4. The CDR3 totals 14 residues. The CDR3 spells CASSLQGSTGELFF. Written as DNA, the CDR3 is TGTGCCAGCAGTCTACAGGGGAGCACCGGGGAGCTGTTTTTT.

V gene TRBV6-2 or TRBV6-3 combines with J gene TRBJ1-1; 8 nucleotides align to TRBD1. The CDR3 runs 14 residues. J was trimmed by 5 bases and V by 5 bases; bases with no gene match: 7. Germline V gene lookup returns CDR1 MNHEY and CDR2 SVGEGT. The CDR3 DNA is TGTGCCAGCAGTACAGGACAGGGATTGACTGAAGCTTTCTTT. Translation: CASSTGQGLTEAFF.

The gene calls are TRBV5-5 and TRBJ2-1; TRBD2 aligns across 9 bases. The germline V gene encodes CDR1 SGHKS and CDR2 YYEKEE (reference sequence). The CDR3 extends over 15 amino acids. V lost 4 bases, J lost 5 bases, and 7 bases stayed unmatched. The CDR3 DNA sequence: TGTGCCAGCAGCGTAAGACTAGCGGTAAACAATGAGCAGTTCTTC. It is translated as CASSVRLAVNNEQFF.

The chain couples TRBV12-3 or TRBV12-4 to TRBJ2-7; 9 bases are shared with TRBD2. V was pared by 2 bases and J by 2 bases, with 1 base of the junction left unmatched. This CDR3 region has 14 residues. CDR3 nucleotides: TGTGCCAGCAGTTTATTAGCGGGGGCCTACGAGCAGTACTTC. Translation: CASSLLAGAYEQYF.

J is TRBJ2-5 and V is TRBV3-1; no definite D call. This CDR3 contains 14 residues. The V gene's germline CDR1 is LGHDT and CDR2 YNNKEL (reference sequence). V lost 0 bases to trimming and J lost 5 bases, with 10 bases between them. The CDR3, as DNA: TGTGCCAGCAGCCAAGATATTCGGCGGGAGACCCAGTACTTC. Translating it yields CASSQDIRRETQYF.

This clonotype was observed a few times. The chain is built from TRBV28 and TRBJ1-6; 7 bases agree with TRBD1. Trimming removed 6 bases from V and 0 bases from J; junction bases left unmatched: 11. This CDR3 is 18 amino acids long. From germline, CDR1 is MDHEN and CDR2 SYDVKM. The CDR3 coding sequence is TGTGCCAGCAGACCGGCGACAGGGTTTAGCTCCTATAATTCACCCCTCCACTTT. Encoded protein: CASRPATGFSSYNSPLHF. The whole variable domain, filled in from reference TRBV28 and TRBJ1-6, reads DVKVTQSSRYLVKRTGEKVFLECVQDMDHENMFWYRQDPGLGLRLIYFSYDVKMKEKGDIPEGYSVSREKKERFSLILESASTNQTSMYLCASRPATGFSSYNSPLHFGNGTRLTVT.

V usage is TRBV3-1 and J usage is TRBJ2-6, with 8 bases that match TRBD1. The V segment lost 0 bases and the J segment 4 bases; nucleotides outside the gene matches: 11. The CDR3 has 19 amino acids. Looked up from germline, CDR1 is LGHDT and CDR2 is YNNKEL (reference sequence). Written as DNA, the CDR3 is TGTGCCAGCAGCCAAGATCGTAGGACAGGGAGGCTCGGGGCCAACGTCCTGACTTTC. It is translated as CASSQDRRTGRLGANVLTF.

V usage is TRBV4-1 and J usage is TRBJ1-2; D might be TRBD1 (6 bases). CDR1 is MGHRA and CDR2 is YSYEKL in the germline V gene. The CDR3 spans 15 residues. V was shortened by 8 bases and J by 8 bases, with 24 bases between the two germline ends. The CDR3 spells CASALSGGTNRGYTF. The CDR3 region has the DNA TGCGCCAGCGCCCTCTCCGGGGGGACAAATCGAGGCTACACCTTC.

The rearrangement links TRBV5-1 to TRBJ1-1; D may be TRBD1 (6 bases). V shed 4 bases and J shed 0 bases, with 16 bases lying between them. The CDR3 is 16 amino acids. The germline V gene encodes CDR1 SGHRS and CDR2 YFSETQ. CDR3 nucleotides: TGCGCCAGCAGCATACGGACAGTTTCCATGAACACTGAAGCTTTCTTT. It encodes CASSIRTVSMNTEAFF. Full variable domain (missing parts from reference TRBV5-1 and TRBJ1-1): KAGVTQTPRYLIKTRGQQVTLSCSPISGHRSVSWYQQTPGQGLQFLFEYFSETQRNKGNFPGRFSGRQFSNSRSEMNVSTLELGDSALYLCASSIRTVSMNTEAFFGQGTRLTVV.

This clonotype has only one observation. The chain combines TRBV5-6 with TRBJ2-3, with D hard to call. The germline V gene encodes CDR1 SGHDT and CDR2 YYEEEE. Trimming removed 3 bases from V and 7 bases from J, with 12 bases in between. The CDR3 totals 13 residues. The DNA of the CDR3 is TGTGCCAGCAGCTCGGTGACCACTAATACGCAGTATTTT. Amino acid sequence: CASSSVTTNTQYF.

The chain is built from TRBV6-6 and TRBJ2-7; no clear D. The CDR3 has 14 residues. Trimming pared 2 bases from V and 3 bases from J, leaving 11 bases between. Germline V lookup: CDR1 MNHNY, CDR2 SVGAGI (reference sequence). CDR3 residues: CASSYQEGLYEQYF. CDR3 in DNA: TGTGCCAGCAGTTACCAGGAAGGCCTCTACGAGCAGTACTTC.

This clonotype was observed a few times. CDR3 nucleotide sequence: TGCGCCAGCAGCCAAGCAGGGGGCCTTGAAAAACTGTTTTTT. It translates to CASSQAGGLEKLFF. The rearrangement uses TRBV4-1 and TRBJ1-4; 8 nucleotides agree with TRBD1. Per germline, CDR1 MGHRA and CDR2 YSYEKL. The CDR3 is 14 residues long. The junction had 2 bases not matched to a gene; V was cut back by 1 base and J by 7 bases.

The V call is TRBV3-1, the J call TRBJ1-1; D gene ambiguous. The CDR3 has 14 amino acids. The V and J ends lost 1 base and 5 bases respectively, with 11 bases between them. CDR1 and CDR2 from the germline V gene are LGHDT and YNNKEL (reference sequence). The CDR3 DNA reads as TGTGCCAGCAGCCAAGCTTGGGGTCGGACTGAAGCTTTCTTT. Translation gives CASSQAWGRTEAFF.

This clonotype occurred a few times. This chain links TRBV10-3 with TRBJ1-3; D possibly corresponds to TRBD1 (6 bases). The germline V gene has CDR1 ENHRY and CDR2 SYGVKD. V was shortened by 7 bases and J by 0 bases, with 16 bases between the two germline ends. The CDR3 runs to 16 residues. The CDR3 DNA reads TGTGCCATCACCCCTCAGGGGCCCCTCTCTGGAAACACCATATATTTT. Translated, it gives CAITPQGPLSGNTIYF.

CDR3 DNA sequence: TGTGCCAGCACCCCTATCGACAGAACCGGGGAGCTGTTTTTT. It encodes CASTPIDRTGELFF. The V call is TRBV5-6, the J call TRBJ2-2, with a possible D match to TRBD1 (5 bases). V was clipped by 6 bases and J by 5 bases, with 14 bases between them. The CDR3 runs 14 residues. Per germline, CDR1 SGHDT and CDR2 YYEEEE.

This clonotype showed up just a few times. V gene TRBV5-1 combines with J gene TRBJ1-2, with D uncertain. V lost 7 bases to trimming and J lost 4 bases, with 17 bases between them. This CDR3 has 14 residues. Germline CDR1 reads SGHRS; CDR2 reads YFSETQ. CDR3 amino acids: CASSPGEGIYGYTF. As DNA, the CDR3 is TGCGCCAGCTCCCCCGGCGAGGGTATCTATGGCTACACCTTC. The complete variable domain, with remaining parts taken from reference TRBV5-1 and TRBJ1-2, reads KAGVTQTPRYLIKTRGQQVTLSCSPISGHRSVSWYQQTPGQGLQFLFEYFSETQRNKGNFPGRFSGRQFSNSRSEMNVSTLELGDSALYLCASSPGEGIYGYTFGSGTRLTVV.

The chain has TRBV29-1 and TRBJ2-1; D is uncertain. With 3 bases removed from V and 2 bases from J, the gap between germline ends came to 2 bases. CDR3 length: 11 amino acids. Germline V CDR1 and CDR2: SQVTM, ANQGSEA. CDR3 DNA: TGCAGCGTTGAGACCTACAATGAGCAGTTCTTC. This gives the protein CSVETYNEQFF.

A few counts support this clonotype. The gene calls are TRBV3-1 and TRBJ1-1; no clear D gene. Trimming removed 2 bases from V and 11 bases from J, with 18 bases in between. The CDR3 consists of 14 residues. The germline V gene encodes CDR1 LGHDT and CDR2 YNNKEL (reference sequence). CDR3 amino acids: CASSQRTGRAAAFF. For the CDR3, the DNA is TGTGCCAGCAGCCAACGAACGGGGAGGGCGGCCGCTTTCTTT.